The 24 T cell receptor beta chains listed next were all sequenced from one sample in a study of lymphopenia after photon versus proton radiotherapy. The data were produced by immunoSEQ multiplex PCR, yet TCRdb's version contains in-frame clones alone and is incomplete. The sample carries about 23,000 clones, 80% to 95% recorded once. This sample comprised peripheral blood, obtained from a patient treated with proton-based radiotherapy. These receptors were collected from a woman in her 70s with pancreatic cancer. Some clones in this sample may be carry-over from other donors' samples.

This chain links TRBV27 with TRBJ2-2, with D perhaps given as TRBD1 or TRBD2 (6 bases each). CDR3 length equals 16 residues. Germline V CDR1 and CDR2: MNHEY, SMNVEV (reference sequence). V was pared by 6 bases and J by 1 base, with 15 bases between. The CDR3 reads CASRGLGGGNTGELFF. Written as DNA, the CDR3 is TGTGCCAGCAGGGGCCTGGGGGGCGGGAACACCGGGGAGCTGTTTTTT.

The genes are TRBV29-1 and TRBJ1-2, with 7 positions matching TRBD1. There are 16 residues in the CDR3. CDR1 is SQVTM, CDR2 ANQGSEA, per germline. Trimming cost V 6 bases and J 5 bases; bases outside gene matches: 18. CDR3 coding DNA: TGCAGCGTGCCCGGGACAGTGAAAGTGGGATTGTATGGCTACACCTTC. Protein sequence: CSVPGTVKVGLYGYTF.

The CDR3 DNA reads as TGCGCCAGCAGCAAGGGACTAGATAGCTACAATGAGCAGTTCTTC. It yields the protein CASSKGLDSYNEQFF. The J gene is TRBJ2-1, the V gene TRBV4-1; 8 bases fit TRBD2. Looked up from germline, CDR1 is MGHRA and CDR2 is YSYEKL. Germline trimming cut 5 bases from V and 3 bases from J; bases unmatched to any gene: 6. This CDR3 is built from 15 residues.

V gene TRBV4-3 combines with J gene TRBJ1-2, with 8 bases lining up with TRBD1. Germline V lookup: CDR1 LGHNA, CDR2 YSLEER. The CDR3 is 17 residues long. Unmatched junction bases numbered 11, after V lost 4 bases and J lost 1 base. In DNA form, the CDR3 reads TGCGCCAGCAGCCCCCGTGTGGGACAGGATCTTAACTATGGCTACACCTTC. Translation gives CASSPRVGQDLNYGYTF.

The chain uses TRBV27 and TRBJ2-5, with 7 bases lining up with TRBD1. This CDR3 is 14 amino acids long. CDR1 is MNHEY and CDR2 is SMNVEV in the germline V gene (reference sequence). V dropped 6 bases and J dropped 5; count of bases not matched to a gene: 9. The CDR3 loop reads CASSPLDRQETQYF. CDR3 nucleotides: TGTGCCAGCAGCCCCCTGGACAGGCAGGAGACCCAGTACTTC.

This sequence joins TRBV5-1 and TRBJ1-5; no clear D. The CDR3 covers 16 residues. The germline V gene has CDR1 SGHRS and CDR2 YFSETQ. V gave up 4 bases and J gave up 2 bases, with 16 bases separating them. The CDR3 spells CASSQELLEGNQPQHF. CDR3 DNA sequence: TGCGCCAGCAGCCAGGAATTATTGGAGGGCAATCAGCCCCAGCATTTT.

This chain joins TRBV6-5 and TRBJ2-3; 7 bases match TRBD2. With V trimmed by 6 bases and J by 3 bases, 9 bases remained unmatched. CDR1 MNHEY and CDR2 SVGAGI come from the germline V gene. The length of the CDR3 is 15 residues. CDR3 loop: CASRLWTSGTDTQYF. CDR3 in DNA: TGTGCCAGCAGGCTGTGGACTAGTGGTACAGATACGCAGTATTTT.

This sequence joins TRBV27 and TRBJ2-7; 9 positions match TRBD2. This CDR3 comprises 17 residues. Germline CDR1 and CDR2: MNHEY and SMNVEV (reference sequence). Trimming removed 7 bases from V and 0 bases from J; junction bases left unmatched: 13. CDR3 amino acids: CASTLLVAGDSSYEQYF. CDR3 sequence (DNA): TGTGCCAGCACCCTTTTGGTAGCGGGGGACAGCTCCTACGAGCAGTACTTC.

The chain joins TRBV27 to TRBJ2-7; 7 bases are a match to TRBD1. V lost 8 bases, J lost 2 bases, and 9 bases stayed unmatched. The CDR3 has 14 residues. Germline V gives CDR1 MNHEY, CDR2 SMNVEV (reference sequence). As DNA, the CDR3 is TGTGCCAGCGGACAGGCACTACCACCCTACGAGCAGTACTTC. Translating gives CASGQALPPYEQYF.

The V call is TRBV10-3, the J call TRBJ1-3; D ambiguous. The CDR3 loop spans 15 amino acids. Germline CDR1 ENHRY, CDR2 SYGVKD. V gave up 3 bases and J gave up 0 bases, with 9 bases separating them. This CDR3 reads CAISDTGISGNTIYF. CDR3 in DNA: TGTGCCATCAGTGATACCGGGATCTCTGGAAACACCATATATTTT.

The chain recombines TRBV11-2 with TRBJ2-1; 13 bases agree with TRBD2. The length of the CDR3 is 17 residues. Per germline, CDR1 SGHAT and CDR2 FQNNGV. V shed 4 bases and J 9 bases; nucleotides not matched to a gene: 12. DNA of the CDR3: TGTGCCAGCAGCTCCGGACTAGCGGGAGTAAGACGGGGTGAGCAGTTCTTC. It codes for CASSSGLAGVRRGEQFF.

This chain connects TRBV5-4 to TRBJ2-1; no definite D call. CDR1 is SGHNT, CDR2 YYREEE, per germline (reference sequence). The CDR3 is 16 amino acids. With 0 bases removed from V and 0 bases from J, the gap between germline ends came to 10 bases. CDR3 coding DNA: TGTGCCAGCAGCTTGGGGGCGGCCAGCTCCTACAATGAGCAGTTCTTC. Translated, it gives CASSLGAASSYNEQFF.

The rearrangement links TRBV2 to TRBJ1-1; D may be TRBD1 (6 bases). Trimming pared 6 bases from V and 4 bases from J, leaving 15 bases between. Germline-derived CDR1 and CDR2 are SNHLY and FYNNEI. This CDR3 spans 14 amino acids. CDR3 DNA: TGTGCCAGCAGGTCAGGGGTGTCGGGCACTGAAGCTTTCTTT. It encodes CASRSGVSGTEAFF.

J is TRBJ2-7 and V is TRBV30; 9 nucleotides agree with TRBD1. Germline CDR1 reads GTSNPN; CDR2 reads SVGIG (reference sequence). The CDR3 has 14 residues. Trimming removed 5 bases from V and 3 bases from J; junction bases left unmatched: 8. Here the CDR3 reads CAWGPGQGFYEQYF. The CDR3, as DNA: TGTGCCTGGGGCCCGGGACAGGGATTCTACGAGCAGTACTTC. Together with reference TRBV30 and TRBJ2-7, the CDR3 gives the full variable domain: SQTIHQWPATLVQPVGSPLSLECTVEGTSNPNLYWYRQAAGRGLQLLFYSVGIGQISSEVPQNLSASRPQDRQFILSSKKLLLSDSGFYLCAWGPGQGFYEQYFGPGTRLTVT.

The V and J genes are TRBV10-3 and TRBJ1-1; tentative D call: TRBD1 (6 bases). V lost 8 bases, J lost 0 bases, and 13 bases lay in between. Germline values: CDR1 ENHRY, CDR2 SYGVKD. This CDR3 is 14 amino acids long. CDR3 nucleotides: TGTGCCATCCGGGAAGGGGGGGTGAACACTGAAGCTTTCTTT. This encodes CAIREGGVNTEAFF.

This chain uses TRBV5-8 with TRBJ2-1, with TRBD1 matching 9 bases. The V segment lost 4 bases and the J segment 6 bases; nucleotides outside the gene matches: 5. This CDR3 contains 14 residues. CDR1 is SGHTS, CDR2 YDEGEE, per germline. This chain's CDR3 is CASSPGTGTNEQFF. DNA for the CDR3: TGTGCCAGCAGCCCAGGGACAGGGACCAATGAGCAGTTCTTC.

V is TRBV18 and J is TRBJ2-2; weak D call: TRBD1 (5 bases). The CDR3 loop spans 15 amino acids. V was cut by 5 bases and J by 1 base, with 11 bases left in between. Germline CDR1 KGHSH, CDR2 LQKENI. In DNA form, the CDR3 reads TGTGCCAGCTCATCTCCGACAGAGAACACCGGGGAGCTGTTTTTT. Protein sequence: CASSSPTENTGELFF.

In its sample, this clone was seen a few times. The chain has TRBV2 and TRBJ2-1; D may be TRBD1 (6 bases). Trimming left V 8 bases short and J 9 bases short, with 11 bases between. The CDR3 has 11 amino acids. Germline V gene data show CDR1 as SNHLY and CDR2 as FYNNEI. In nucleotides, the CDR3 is TGTGCCAGCGCAACAGGGACTGAGCAGTTCTTC. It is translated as CASATGTEQFF.

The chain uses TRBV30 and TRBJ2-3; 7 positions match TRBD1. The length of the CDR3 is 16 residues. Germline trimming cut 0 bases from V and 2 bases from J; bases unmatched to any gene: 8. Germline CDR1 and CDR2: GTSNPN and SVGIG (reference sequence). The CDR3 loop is CAWSVGQGVYTDTQYF. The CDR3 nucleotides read TGTGCCTGGAGTGTAGGGCAGGGGGTCTACACAGATACGCAGTATTTT. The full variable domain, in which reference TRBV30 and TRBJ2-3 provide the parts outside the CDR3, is SQTIHQWPATLVQPVGSPLSLECTVEGTSNPNLYWYRQAAGRGLQLLFYSVGIGQISSEVPQNLSASRPQDRQFILSSKKLLLSDSGFYLCAWSVGQGVYTDTQYFGPGTRLTVL.

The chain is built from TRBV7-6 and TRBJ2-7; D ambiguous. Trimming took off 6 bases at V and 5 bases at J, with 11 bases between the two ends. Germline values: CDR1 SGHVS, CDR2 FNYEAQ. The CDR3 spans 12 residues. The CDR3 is CASSLRANEQYF. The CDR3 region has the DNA TGTGCCAGCAGTCTTAGGGCAAACGAGCAGTACTTC.

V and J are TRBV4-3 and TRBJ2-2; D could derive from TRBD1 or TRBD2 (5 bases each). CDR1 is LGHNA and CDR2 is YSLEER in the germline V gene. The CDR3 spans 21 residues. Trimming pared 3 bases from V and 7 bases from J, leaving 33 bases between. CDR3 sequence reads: CASSHQRGGQRDACSDGELFF. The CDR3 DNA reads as TGCGCCAGCAGCCACCAACGTGGAGGCCAGAGGGACGCCTGTTCGGACGGGGAGCTGTTTTTT.

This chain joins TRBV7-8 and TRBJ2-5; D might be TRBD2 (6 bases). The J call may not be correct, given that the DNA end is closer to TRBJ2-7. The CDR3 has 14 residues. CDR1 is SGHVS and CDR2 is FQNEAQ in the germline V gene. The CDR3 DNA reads TGTGCCAGCAGCTCCACTGCGGGGCCGTACGAGCAGTACTTC. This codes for CASSSTAGPYEQYF.

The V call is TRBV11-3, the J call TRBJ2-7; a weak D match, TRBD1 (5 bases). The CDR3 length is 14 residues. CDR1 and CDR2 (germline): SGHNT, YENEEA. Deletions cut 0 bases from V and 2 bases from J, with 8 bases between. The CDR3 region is CASSLEAGTYEQYF. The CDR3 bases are TGTGCCAGCAGCTTAGAAGCAGGGACCTACGAGCAGTACTTC.

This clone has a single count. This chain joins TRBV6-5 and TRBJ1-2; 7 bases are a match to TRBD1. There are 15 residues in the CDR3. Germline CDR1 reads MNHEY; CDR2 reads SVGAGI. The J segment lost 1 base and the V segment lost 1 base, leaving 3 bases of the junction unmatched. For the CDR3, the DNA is TGTGCCAGCAGTTACTACAGGGGCAGTAACTATGGCTACACCTTC. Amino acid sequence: CASSYYRGSNYGYTF.